This section outlines one TCR beta chain sequence together with its context. Its matching antigen is unknown. Only in-frame clones appear in the TCRdb table, and some are missing; sequencing was by immunoSEQ multiplex PCR. The sample carries about 63,000 clones, about 90% recorded once. This specimen comes from a study of cytomegalovirus exposure and HLA in healthy donors. Germline V gene data show CDR1 as MNHNY and CDR2 as SVGAGI (reference sequence). The CDR3 runs to 14 residues. V dropped 5 bases and J dropped 3; count of bases not matched to a gene: 7. General study findings and limits: There were fewer than 200 TCR beta chains listed as cytomegalovirus-associated. Most TCR sequences were rare, but some public TCRs occurred in many donors.

The TCR comes from a woman aged 18-29 years in good health and CMV-seronegative. This chain links TRBV6-6 with TRBJ2-7; 7 nucleotides match TRBD1. The sample comprised PBMCs. CDR3 amino acids: CASSTTGISYEQYF. The CDR3 DNA sequence: TGTGCCAGCAGTACGACAGGGATAAGCTACGAGCAGTACTTC.